The next 29 T cell receptor beta chains were all read from a single sample in a study of CD8 T cells in Susac syndrome. When the RNA was reverse transcribed, random hexamers were used with an input of about 0.45 to 1 ug. TCRdb re-derived calls from the immunoSEQ multiplex PCR reads in MiXCR, one entry per CDR3 protein. The sample records 150,000 to 200,000 distinct CDR3 sequences, 85% to 95% being singletons. The specimen was CD4+ T cells from PBMCs. The receptors stem from a human donor in good health.

The CDR3 region has the DNA TGTGCCAGCAGCCGGGACCGGGGCTATGGCTACACCTTC. As protein: CASSRDRGYGYTF. V usage is TRBV5-6 and J usage is TRBJ1-2, with D possibly being TRBD1 (5 bases). V lost 4 bases and J 4 bases, leaving 11 bases between the germline ends. CDR3 size: 13 residues. Germline loops: CDR1 SGHDT, CDR2 YYEEEE.

The J gene is TRBJ2-7, the V gene TRBV20-1; 8 bases are a match to TRBD1. This CDR3 has 13 amino acids. CDR1 DFQATT and CDR2 SNEGSKA come from the germline V gene (reference sequence). Trimming removed 5 bases from V and 5 bases from J; junction bases left unmatched: 8. The CDR3 DNA is TGCAGTGCTCCATCAGGGGGCTACCACGAGCAGTACTTC. Its protein is CSAPSGGYHEQYF.

The chain combines TRBV15 with TRBJ2-7, with 8 bases that match TRBD2. CDR1 is LNHNV and CDR2 is YYDKDF in the germline V gene (reference sequence). V shed 0 bases and J 6 bases; nucleotides not matched to a gene: 7. There are 15 residues in the CDR3. In nucleotides, the CDR3 is TGTGCCACCAGCAGAGATCAAGCGGGAGCCCGCGAGCAGTACTTC. Protein product: CATSRDQAGAREQYF.

The V call is TRBV13, the J call TRBJ2-1; the match to TRBD1 covers 8 bases. The CDR3 runs 15 residues. Germline V CDR1 and CDR2: PRHDT, FYEKMQ (reference sequence). Losses at the gene ends were 5 bases for V and 6 bases for J; bases not matched to a gene: 9. The CDR3 reads CASSTRGLAINEQFF. CDR3 nucleotides: TGTGCCAGCAGCACCAGGGGGCTAGCGATCAATGAGCAGTTCTTC.

The rearrangement links TRBV27 to TRBJ2-1, with D perhaps TRBD2 (6 bases). The CDR3 totals 16 residues. Trimming pared 0 bases from V and 4 bases from J, leaving 13 bases between. Per the germline V gene, CDR1 is MNHEY and CDR2 is SMNVEV (reference sequence). The CDR3 coding sequence is TGTGCCAGCAGTTTATCCGGGGGAGTAGGATACAATGAGCAGTTCTTC. Its protein is CASSLSGGVGYNEQFF.

This clonotype has just one count. This CDR3 reads CAWSGGKADTQYF. The CDR3 DNA reads TGTGCCTGGAGTGGCGGGAAGGCAGATACGCAGTATTTT. The chain employs TRBV30 and TRBJ2-3; D might be TRBD2 (6 bases). CDR1 is GTSNPN and CDR2 is SVGIG in the germline V gene (reference sequence). Trimming shortened V by 1 base and J by 4 bases, and 9 bases separated the two germline ends. This CDR3 has 13 residues. Combining the CDR3 with reference TRBV30 and TRBJ2-3 gives the whole variable domain SQTIHQWPATLVQPVGSPLSLECTVEGTSNPNLYWYRQAAGRGLQLLFYSVGIGQISSEVPQNLSASRPQDRQFILSSKKLLLSDSGFYLCAWSGGKADTQYFGPGTRLTVL.

This chain joins TRBV29-1 and TRBJ1-2; D unclear. CDR1 and CDR2 from the germline V gene are SQVTM and ANQGSEA. The germline V and J ends were trimmed by 5 bases and 2 bases, with 15 bases remaining between them. This CDR3 has 14 amino acids. This CDR3 reads CSVTREPLNYGYTF. In nucleotides, the CDR3 is TGCAGCGTTACCCGGGAGCCCCTCAACTATGGCTACACCTTC.

This clonotype is a singleton in its sample. The chain uses TRBV5-1 and TRBJ2-2; D remains unclear. Trimming took off 2 bases at V and 5 bases at J, with 7 bases between the two ends. This CDR3 contains 13 residues. CDR1 and CDR2 from the germline V gene are SGHRS and YFSETQ. CDR3 residues: CASSFTPTGELFF. The CDR3 DNA sequence: TGCGCCAGCAGCTTTACGCCTACCGGGGAGCTGTTTTTT. Together with reference TRBV5-1 and TRBJ2-2, the CDR3 gives the full variable domain: KAGVTQTPRYLIKTRGQQVTLSCSPISGHRSVSWYQQTPGQGLQFLFEYFSETQRNKGNFPGRFSGRQFSNSRSEMNVSTLELGDSALYLCASSFTPTGELFFGEGSRLTVL.

The rearrangement joins TRBV13 to TRBJ1-1; D remains ambiguous. The germline V gene has CDR1 PRHDT and CDR2 FYEKMQ (reference sequence). V was pared by 3 bases and J by 0 bases, with 11 bases between. The length of the CDR3 is 15 residues. CDR3 amino acids: CASSLVGRLNTEAFF. The CDR3 coding sequence is TGTGCCAGCAGCTTGGTGGGCAGATTGAACACTGAAGCTTTCTTT. The full variable domain, rest sourced from reference TRBV13 and TRBJ1-1, is AAGVIQSPRHLIKEKRETATLKCYPIPRHDTVYWYQQGPGQDPQFLISFYEKMQSDKGSIPDRFSAQQFSDYHSELNMSSLELGDSALYFCASSLVGRLNTEAFFGQGTRLTVV.

This chain links TRBV7-9 with TRBJ1-2; D not resolved. CDR1 is SEHNR, CDR2 FQNEAQ, per germline (reference sequence). The CDR3 totals 11 residues. Trimming took 2 bases from V and 8 from J, leaving 6 bases between them. CDR3: CASSLLGGYTF. CDR3 nucleotide sequence: TGTGCCAGCAGCTTACTAGGCGGCTACACCTTC.

The V call is TRBV30, the J call TRBJ1-2, with 8 nucleotides matching TRBD1. The CDR3 loop spans 11 amino acids. J gave up 8 bases and V 4 bases, and 3 bases lay outside the gene matches. Germline lookup yields CDR1 GTSNPN and CDR2 SVGIG (reference sequence). The CDR3 DNA reads TGTGCCTGGACAGGGGGCTCGGGCTACACCTTC. Protein: CAWTGGSGYTF. Together with reference TRBV30 and TRBJ1-2, the CDR3 gives the full variable domain: SQTIHQWPATLVQPVGSPLSLECTVEGTSNPNLYWYRQAAGRGLQLLFYSVGIGQISSEVPQNLSASRPQDRQFILSSKKLLLSDSGFYLCAWTGGSGYTFGSGTRLTVV.

The chain couples TRBV19 to TRBJ1-5; D is uncertain. The germline gives CDR1 LNHDA, CDR2 SQIVND (reference sequence). V dropped 7 bases and J dropped 2 bases, with 6 bases sitting between them. This CDR3 is 12 amino acids long. The CDR3 bases are TGTGCCAGTAAAGCAGGCAATCAGCCCCAGCATTTT. This codes for CASKAGNQPQHF.

J is TRBJ2-1 and V is TRBV18; TRBD2 aligns across 9 bases. After removal of 2 bases from V and 8 bases from J, the junction contained 7 bases not matched to a gene. Germline V gene sequence: CDR1 KGHSH, CDR2 LQKENI. This CDR3 is built from 15 residues. The CDR3 DNA sequence: TGTGCCAGCTCACCAGGCGCGGGAGGGGGTTATGAGCAGTTCTTC. It translates to CASSPGAGGGYEQFF.

The V gene is TRBV29-1, the J gene TRBJ1-1; D perhaps matches TRBD1 (5 bases). The CDR3 is made up of 12 amino acids. Trimming cost V 3 bases and J 10 bases, with 15 bases left between them. CDR1 SQVTM and CDR2 ANQGSEA come from the germline V gene. CDR3 residues: CSVEEGREGAFF. Written as DNA, the CDR3 is TGCAGCGTTGAGGAGGGCAGGGAGGGAGCTTTCTTT.

The chain employs TRBV27 and TRBJ1-2, with 7 bases lining up with TRBD1. The CDR3 spans 14 residues. V shed 10 bases and J 7 bases; nucleotides not matched to a gene: 15. Germline V gene data show CDR1 as MNHEY and CDR2 as SMNVEV (reference sequence). The CDR3 bases are TGTGCCATCTCCGACCGGCCAGGGGGAGGTGGCTACACCTTC. It encodes CAISDRPGGGGYTF.

The chain employs TRBV29-1 and TRBJ2-1; D may be TRBD2 (6 bases). The V and J ends lost 5 bases and 5 bases respectively, with 13 bases between them. This CDR3 comprises 13 residues. The germline V gene encodes CDR1 SQVTM and CDR2 ANQGSEA. The CDR3 is CSVIAVGNNEQFF. The CDR3 DNA reads TGCAGCGTTATAGCGGTTGGGAACAATGAGCAGTTCTTC.

V is TRBV6-5 and J is TRBJ2-7; 8 nucleotides align to TRBD2. This CDR3 contains 14 residues. CDR1 and CDR2 (germline): MNHEY, SVGAGI. Losses at the gene ends were 6 bases for V and 0 bases for J; bases not matched to a gene: 4. CDR3 loop: CASSQLAGSYEQYF. CDR3 nucleotides: TGTGCCAGCAGCCAGCTAGCGGGCTCCTACGAGCAGTACTTC.

The chain joins TRBV29-1 to TRBJ2-7, with a possible D match to TRBD2 (5 bases). The CDR3 has 11 residues. Germline loops: CDR1 SQVTM, CDR2 ANQGSEA. Trimming removed 4 bases from V and 4 bases from J, with 8 bases in between. Here the CDR3 DNA reads TGCAGCGTTGTACGGGGTTACGAGCAGTACTTC. This translates into CSVVRGYEQYF.

CDR3 region: CATSDSHSYEQYF. CDR3 bases: TGTGCCACCAGTGATTCCCACTCCTACGAGCAGTACTTC. The chain recombines TRBV24-1 with TRBJ2-7; D call uncertain. Germline CDR1 is KGHDR and CDR2 is SFDVKD. This CDR3 comprises 13 residues. Trimming removed 2 bases at V and 0 bases at J, with 4 bases between.

This chain joins TRBV12-3 or TRBV12-4 and TRBJ2-7; D gene uncertain. This CDR3 region has 16 residues. V was clipped by 4 bases and J by 0 bases, with 16 bases between them. CDR3 DNA: TGTGCCAGCAGTTACTATTCGGGTGGCTCCTCCTACGAGCAGTACTTC. It yields the protein CASSYYSGGSSYEQYF.

This chain joins TRBV29-1 and TRBJ2-2, with D perhaps matching TRBD1 (6 bases). The germline V gene encodes CDR1 SQVTM and CDR2 ANQGSEA. V lost 5 bases, J lost 0 bases, and 10 bases lay in between. This CDR3 is built from 14 residues. The CDR3 bases are TGCAGCGTTAGTAGGACAGCGAACACCGGGGAGCTGTTTTTT. This codes for CSVSRTANTGELFF.

The chain links TRBV7-2 to TRBJ2-6; D might be TRBD2 (6 bases). Germline V gives CDR1 SGHTA, CDR2 FQGNSA. The CDR3 contains 17 residues. Deletions cut 11 bases from V and 0 bases from J, with 20 bases between. CDR3 DNA sequence: TGTGCCGGAGCTACGGGGGAGACGGTCTCTGGGGCCAACGTCCTGACTTTC. Protein product: CAGATGETVSGANVLTF.

The chain joins TRBV9 to TRBJ1-2, with 8 bases lining up with TRBD1. CDR1 is SGDLS and CDR2 is YYNGEE in the germline V gene. CDR3 length equals 14 residues. V lost 0 bases to trimming and J lost 8 bases; unmatched junction nucleotides: 6. The CDR3 nucleotides read TGTGCCAGCAGCGTAGGACTACAGGGGGGCGGCTACACCTTC. This sequence encodes CASSVGLQGGGYTF. The full variable domain, completed using reference TRBV9 and TRBJ1-2, is DSGVTQTPKHLITATGQRVTLRCSPRSGDLSVYWYQQSLDQGLQFLIQYYNGEERAKGNILERFSAQQFPDLHSELNLSSLELGDSALYFCASSVGLQGGGYTFGSGTRLTVV.

The V call is TRBV23-1, the J call TRBJ1-2; the D is unclear. TRBV23-1 carries the ORF label, with uncertain function. The CDR3 contains 13 residues. V was cut by 6 bases and J by 0 bases, with 8 bases left in between. Written as DNA, the CDR3 is TGCGCCAGCAGACCTCCAGCTAACTATGGCTACACCTTC. Translation gives CASRPPANYGYTF.

This clonotype showed up just a few times. The rearrangement joins TRBV18 to TRBJ1-1, with D possibly TRBD1 on 5 matching bases. The V and J ends lost 6 bases and 1 base respectively, with 9 bases between them. Germline CDR1 reads KGHSH; CDR2 reads LQKENI. The CDR3 loop spans 13 amino acids. The CDR3 DNA reads as TGTGCCAGCTCCCCTCAGGGGAACACTGAAGCTTTCTTT. It codes for CASSPQGNTEAFF.

The chain carries TRBV12-3 or TRBV12-4 and TRBJ2-5, with unresolved D. The V gene lost 3 bases and the J gene lost 1 base, with 9 bases spanning the gap. The CDR3 is 14 amino acids. CDR3 bases: TGTGCCAGCAGTTTGCGGCGGACCCAAGAGACCCAGTACTTC. Translating gives CASSLRRTQETQYF.

The J gene is TRBJ2-3, the V gene TRBV28; 9 bases line up with TRBD2. V lost 11 bases and J lost 4; bases outside the gene matches: 16. Germline V gives CDR1 MDHEN, CDR2 SYDVKM. The CDR3 covers 16 residues. CDR3 amino acids: CAGSHTREGSADTQYF. Here the CDR3 DNA reads TGTGCCGGATCTCACACGCGGGAGGGCAGCGCAGATACGCAGTATTTT.

In its sample, this clonotype was seen once. The chain combines TRBV28 with TRBJ2-6; D possibly uses TRBD1 or TRBD2 (5 bases each). Looked up from germline, CDR1 is MDHEN and CDR2 is SYDVKM. V shed 6 bases and J shed 4 bases, with 16 bases lying between them. This CDR3 is built from 16 residues. CDR3 DNA sequence: TGTGCCAGCAGCCCCGGGACCTTGGGGGGGGCCAACGTCCTGACTTTC. Protein sequence: CASSPGTLGGANVLTF.

V and J are TRBV20-1 and TRBJ2-1; 8 bases match TRBD1. The germline V gene has CDR1 DFQATT and CDR2 SNEGSKA (reference sequence). The ends lost 1 base at V and 7 bases at J; junction bases unmatched: 9. CDR3 length equals 15 residues. The CDR3 DNA reads as TGCAGTGCTAGAGTGGACCGGACAGGGAGGAATGAGCAGTTCTTC. It is translated as CSARVDRTGRNEQFF.